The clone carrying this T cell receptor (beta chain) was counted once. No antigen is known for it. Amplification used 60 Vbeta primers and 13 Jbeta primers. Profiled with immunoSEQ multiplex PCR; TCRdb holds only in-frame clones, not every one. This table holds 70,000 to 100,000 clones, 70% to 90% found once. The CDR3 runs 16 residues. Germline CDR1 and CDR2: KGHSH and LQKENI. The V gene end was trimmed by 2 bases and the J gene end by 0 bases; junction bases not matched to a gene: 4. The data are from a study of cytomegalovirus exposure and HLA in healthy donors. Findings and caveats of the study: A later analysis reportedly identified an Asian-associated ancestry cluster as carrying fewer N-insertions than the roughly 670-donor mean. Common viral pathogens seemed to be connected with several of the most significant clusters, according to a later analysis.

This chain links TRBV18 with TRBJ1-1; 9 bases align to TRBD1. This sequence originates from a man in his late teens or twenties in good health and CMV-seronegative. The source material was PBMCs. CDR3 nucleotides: TGTGCCAGCTCACCAAGGGACAGGGTAATGAACACTGAAGCTTTCTTT. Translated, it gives CASSPRDRVMNTEAFF.